This T cell receptor beta chain was recorded in a study of T-cell reconstitution after alpha-beta-depleted transplantation in children. Study findings and constraints: Reportedly, roughly two months post-transplant, alpha-beta T cells arose from several hundred expanded graft clones. Some patients showed high day-60 TCRbeta diversity, which derived from surviving recipient T cells and thymic progenitors. T-cell counts and diversity at one year following transplant were attributed mainly to newly produced T cells.

Comment on this clonotype: The target antigen is unknown.

V gave up 5 bases and J gave up 7 bases, with 20 bases separating them. CDR3 length: 16 residues. The germline V gene has CDR1 SGHAT and CDR2 FQNNGV. The TCRbeta library incorporated unique molecular identifiers. MiXCR was run by TCRdb on the PCR reads, yielding one entry per CDR3 protein. Of around 190,000 distinct CDR3 sequences in the sample, roughly 7% were seen once. The chain couples TRBV11-2 to TRBJ1-4; maybe TRBD1 (5 bases). This TCR derives from a boy aged 2-9 years with acute lymphoblastic leukemia, due to receive a stem cell transplant. The sequencing here drew on PBMCs, taken before TCRalphabeta/CD19-depleted stem cell transplant. The CDR3 nucleotides are TGTGCCAGCAGCATCCAATTGGGGCGGCTGGGTGAAAAACTGTTTTTT. This codes for CASSIQLGRLGEKLFF. Combining the CDR3 with reference TRBV11-2 and TRBJ1-4 gives the whole variable domain EAGVAQSPRYKIIEKRQSVAFWCNPISGHATLYWYQQILGQGPKLLIQFQNNGVVDDSQLPKDRFSAERLKGVDSTLKIQPAKLEDSAVYLCASSIQLGRLGEKLFFGSGTQLSVL.